The 32 T cell receptor beta chains given below trace back to one sample, sequenced in a study of post-analysis software for immune sequencing data. These TCRs' antigens remain unknown. cDNA libraries of TCR beta carried unique molecular identifiers. Each CDR3 protein is one row after TCRdb ran MiXCR on the PCR reads. In the table there are about 560,000 distinct CDR3 sequences, about 40% of which are singletons. Findings of the study overall: Controls had lower frequencies than patients of roughly five TRBV segments, which included TRBV5-6, TRBV5-1 and TRBV20-1.

The specimen was blood. These receptors were obtained from a girl aged 5-17 years with multiple sclerosis.

The CDR3 nucleotides read TGCAGCGTTTCGTTCTCTAGCGGGAGCTATGAGCAGTACTTC. Encoded protein: CSVSFSSGSYEQYF. The chain is built from TRBV29-1 and TRBJ2-7, with 10 bases aligning to TRBD2. The CDR3 contains 14 residues. Germline V gene data show CDR1 as SQVTM and CDR2 as ANQGSEA. V gave up 5 bases and J gave up 7 bases; unmatched junction bases: 11.

This CDR3 is CASSQSQLAGGLNEQFF. CDR3 nucleotides: TGTGCCAGCAGCCAATCCCAACTAGCGGGGGGGCTGAATGAGCAGTTCTTC. The chain uses TRBV4-2 and TRBJ2-1; 13 nucleotides line up with TRBD2. Germline trimming cut 2 bases from V and 7 bases from J; bases unmatched to any gene: 8. The CDR3 extends over 17 amino acids. Germline lookup yields CDR1 LGHNA and CDR2 YNFKEQ.

The V gene is TRBV5-1, the J gene TRBJ2-4; tentatively, D is TRBD2 (6 bases). The germline V and J ends were trimmed by 4 bases and 0 bases, with 14 bases remaining between them. Per germline, CDR1 SGHRS and CDR2 YFSETQ. The CDR3 spans 16 residues. The CDR3 DNA follows: TGCGCCAGCAGCCCCTCCGGGACTCAAGCCAAAAACATTCAGTACTTC. This gives the protein CASSPSGTQAKNIQYF.

On this clonotype: One junction end does not reproduce the germline sequence, and a read error may be involved. The V call is TRBV12-3 or TRBV12-4, the J call TRBJ1-1; perhaps TRBD1 as D (6 bases). The CDR3 runs 13 residues. The CDR3 coding sequence is TGTACCAGCAGTTTGGGGGCGAACACTGAAGCTTTCTTT. Encoded protein: CTSSLGANTEAFF.

This clonotype turned up a few times. This chain uses TRBV5-5 with TRBJ2-1; TRBD2 matches at 8 bases. Trimming at V came to 4 bases and at J to 0 bases, leaving 3 bases not matched to a gene. Per germline, CDR1 SGHKS and CDR2 YYEKEE (reference sequence). CDR3 length: 15 residues. The CDR3: CASSELAVSYNEQFF. For the CDR3, the DNA is TGTGCCAGCAGCGAACTAGCGGTCTCCTACAATGAGCAGTTCTTC.

This clonotype was counted between two and nine times. This chain uses TRBV12-3 or TRBV12-4 with TRBJ2-7, with 8 bases fitting TRBD1. The trim removed 4 bases at V and 3 bases at J, leaving 5 bases unmatched. This CDR3 is built from 14 residues. The CDR3 DNA reads as TGTGCCAGCAGTTCCGACAGGGGACTCTACGAGCAGTACTTC. Translating gives CASSSDRGLYEQYF.

The chain carries TRBV5-5 and TRBJ2-7; D gene uncertain. The V and J ends lost 2 bases and 0 bases respectively, with 6 bases between them. The CDR3 loop spans 13 amino acids. Looked up from germline, CDR1 is SGHKS and CDR2 is YYEKEE (reference sequence). CDR3 in amino acids: CASSFPVSYEQYF. DNA for the CDR3: TGTGCCAGCAGCTTTCCGGTCTCCTACGAGCAGTACTTC.

This clonotype was observed a few times. The rearrangement links TRBV6-6 to TRBJ1-5, with D possibly being TRBD1 (5 bases). The germline V and J ends were trimmed by 7 bases and 5 bases, with 24 bases remaining between them. The CDR3 contains 17 residues. Per germline, CDR1 MNHNY and CDR2 SVGAGI (reference sequence). CDR3 protein: CASIPHEGTVGHQPQHF. The CDR3 bases are TGTGCCAGCATACCCCACGAGGGGACCGTGGGGCATCAGCCCCAGCATTTT.

This clonotype showed up just a few times. The chain carries TRBV20-1 and TRBJ1-6; D unclear. Germline loops: CDR1 DFQATT, CDR2 SNEGSKA (reference sequence). This CDR3 region has 13 residues. V was cut by 0 bases and J by 11 bases, with 11 bases left in between. The CDR3 region is CSARDLREAPLHF. In DNA, the CDR3 is TGCAGTGCTAGAGATCTACGGGAGGCACCCCTCCACTTT.

The chain is built from TRBV9 and TRBJ2-7, with TRBD2 as a possible D gene (6 bases). This CDR3 is built from 15 residues. With 0 bases removed from V and 1 base from J, the gap between germline ends came to 11 bases. The germline V gene encodes CDR1 SGDLS and CDR2 YYNGEE. The CDR3 region has the DNA TGTGCCAGCAGCGTAGACGGGGGTGGATCCTACGAGCAGTACTTC. As protein: CASSVDGGGSYEQYF.

The chain is built from TRBV7-9 and TRBJ1-1; no reliable D call. The CDR3 covers 14 residues. V was clipped by 1 base and J by 5 bases, with 11 bases between them. Per the germline V gene, CDR1 is SEHNR and CDR2 is FQNEAQ (reference sequence). The CDR3 reads CASSLDLGSTEAFF. The CDR3 nucleotides are TGTGCCAGCAGCTTAGATCTGGGTTCGACTGAAGCTTTCTTT.

This clonotype showed up just a few times. Compared with germline, one end of the junction differs, possibly owing to a read error. V and J are TRBV20-1 and TRBJ1-2, with D unresolved. This CDR3 comprises 11 residues. Germline V CDR1 and CDR2: DFQATT, SNEGSKA (reference sequence). The CDR3 spells CSARSKYGYTF. Written as DNA, the CDR3 is TGCAGTGCTAGATCTAAGTATGGCTACACCTTC.

The chain recombines TRBV4-1 with TRBJ1-5; no reliable D call. V was cut by 3 bases and J by 7 bases, with 19 bases left in between. Germline assignment: CDR1 MGHRA and CDR2 YSYEKL. CDR3 length equals 16 residues. The CDR3 reads CASSQIGNSAGQPQHF. As DNA, the CDR3 is TGCGCCAGCAGCCAGATTGGCAACTCTGCAGGCCAGCCCCAGCATTTT.

The V gene is TRBV20-1, the J gene TRBJ2-1, with 7 bases that match TRBD1. Losses at the gene ends were 8 bases for V and 0 bases for J; bases not matched to a gene: 4. In germline, CDR1 is DFQATT, CDR2 SNEGSKA (reference sequence). This CDR3 is built from 13 residues. CDR3 amino acids: CSPTGTSYNEQFF. DNA of the CDR3: TGCAGTCCGACAGGGACCTCCTACAATGAGCAGTTCTTC.

The gene calls are TRBV3-1 and TRBJ2-3; TRBD2 matches 13 bases. V gave up 4 bases and J gave up 4 bases; unmatched junction bases: 11. In germline, CDR1 is LGHDT, CDR2 YNNKEL (reference sequence). The CDR3 is made up of 18 amino acids. The CDR3 region is CASSRPRTSGSWADTQYF. CDR3 in DNA: TGTGCCAGCAGCCGTCCAAGGACTAGCGGGAGTTGGGCAGATACGCAGTATTTT.

This chain connects TRBV20-1 to TRBJ2-4, with TRBD2 matching over 9 bases. The assigned J gene may be wrong: the sequence end matches TRBJ2-5 better. The CDR3 loop spans 13 amino acids. From germline, CDR1 is DFQATT and CDR2 SNEGSKA (reference sequence). The CDR3 loop is CSVVQAGGETQYF. CDR3 coding DNA: TGCAGTGTCGTTCAAGCGGGAGGAGAGACCCAGTACTTC.

To note about this clonotype: Sequence at one end of the junction differs from germline and may be a read error. V is TRBV12-3 or TRBV12-4 and J is TRBJ1-4; perhaps TRBD1 as D (5 bases). This CDR3 has 15 amino acids. CDR3 amino acids: CAGSFRQGGNEKLFF. CDR3 DNA: TGTGCCGGCAGTTTTCGCCAGGGTGGAAACGAAAAACTGTTTTTT.

This chain joins TRBV24-1 and TRBJ2-7; weak D call: TRBD2 (5 bases). This CDR3 has 13 residues. Trimming shortened V by 0 bases and J by 5 bases, and 7 bases separated the two germline ends. Germline V gene data show CDR1 as KGHDR and CDR2 as SFDVKD. The CDR3 nucleotides are TGTGCCACCAGTGATTTGAGAGGGAACGAGCAGTACTTC. Its translation is CATSDLRGNEQYF.

The chain links TRBV13 to TRBJ2-7; 8 positions agree with TRBD1. V shed 5 bases, J shed 3 bases, and the junction held 9 bases outside the gene matches. CDR3 size: 15 residues. Germline V gene data show CDR1 as PRHDT and CDR2 as FYEKMQ (reference sequence). Here the CDR3 reads CASSPRQGSNYEQYF. The CDR3 DNA reads TGTGCCAGCAGCCCACGACAGGGGTCAAACTACGAGCAGTACTTC.

V usage is TRBV7-2 and J usage is TRBJ2-1; the D gene is possibly TRBD2 (6 bases). The V end lost 5 bases, the J end lost 0 bases, and 11 bases lay between the germline ends. This CDR3 spans 15 amino acids. The V gene's germline CDR1 is SGHTA and CDR2 FQGNSA. CDR3: CASSRSGFSYNEQFF. In DNA form, the CDR3 reads TGTGCCAGCAGCCGGAGCGGGTTCTCCTACAATGAGCAGTTCTTC.

This rearrangement joins TRBV7-9 to TRBJ1-5; D perhaps matches TRBD1 (6 bases). This CDR3 is 13 amino acids long. V shed 11 bases and J shed 1 base, with 12 bases lying between them. In germline, CDR1 is SEHNR, CDR2 FQNEAQ (reference sequence). In DNA form, the CDR3 reads TGTGCCGTACAGGGCAACAGCAATCAGCCCCAGCATTTT. Amino acids: CAVQGNSNQPQHF. The complete variable domain, with remaining parts taken from reference TRBV7-9 and TRBJ1-5, reads DTGVSQNPRHKITKRGQNVTFRCDPISEHNRLYWYRQTLGQGPEFLTYFQNEAQLEKSRLLSDRFSAERPKGSFSTLEIQRTEQGDSAMYLCAVQGNSNQPQHFGDGTRLSIL.

In its sample, this clonotype was seen once. The chain employs TRBV27 and TRBJ2-1; D is possibly TRBD2 (6 bases). CDR3 length equals 15 residues. V was shortened by 4 bases and J by 4 bases, with 14 bases between the two germline ends. The germline CDR1 and CDR2 sequences are MNHEY and SMNVEV (reference sequence). CDR3 nucleotide sequence: TGTGCCAGCAGTTCCATAGGAGGAGGGTACAATGAGCAGTTCTTC. Translation gives CASSSIGGGYNEQFF.

This clonotype appeared many times. This chain links TRBV10-2 with TRBJ2-7; the D is unclear. V lost 0 bases, J lost 5 bases, and 5 bases lay in between. The CDR3 is 12 residues long. Germline loops: CDR1 WSHSY, CDR2 SAAADI. CDR3 in amino acids: CASSESRNEQYF. The CDR3 DNA follows: TGCGCCAGCAGTGAGTCCAGAAACGAGCAGTACTTC.

This clonotype was observed a handful of times. The chain couples TRBV6-6 to TRBJ2-1; D ambiguous. Trimming removed 2 bases at V and 6 bases at J, with 2 bases between. Germline V CDR1 and CDR2: MNHNY, SVGAGI (reference sequence). This CDR3 has 11 residues. In DNA, the CDR3 is TGTGCCAGCAGTTACACCAATGAGCAGTTCTTC. This translates into CASSYTNEQFF.

This clonotype was seen at least ten times. V and J are TRBV7-3 and TRBJ1-1, with 8 bases matching TRBD1. With V trimmed by 5 bases and J by 4 bases, 6 bases remained unmatched. Germline CDR1 is SGHTA and CDR2 is FQGTGA. The CDR3 consists of 14 residues. CDR3 sequence reads: CASSLQGVGTEAFF. The CDR3 DNA reads TGTGCCAGCAGCCTACAGGGGGTGGGCACTGAAGCTTTCTTT.

The V gene is TRBV6-6, the J gene TRBJ1-2; 8 bases are shared with TRBD1. The length of the CDR3 is 16 residues. In germline, CDR1 is MNHNY, CDR2 SVGAGI (reference sequence). After removal of 5 bases from V and 5 bases from J, the junction contained 13 bases not matched to a gene. This CDR3 is CASSSRDRRGEYGYTF. The DNA of the CDR3 is TGTGCCAGCAGTAGCCGGGACAGGCGTGGGGAGTATGGCTACACCTTC.

V is TRBV7-2 and J is TRBJ2-2, with 14 bases lining up with TRBD2. The V gene's germline CDR1 is SGHTA and CDR2 FQGNSA. V dropped 5 bases and J dropped 6; count of bases not matched to a gene: 8. The CDR3 is made up of 17 amino acids. CDR3 sequence: CASSRRLAGGFAGELFF. CDR3 nucleotides: TGTGCCAGCAGCCGACGACTAGCGGGAGGGTTTGCCGGGGAGCTGTTTTTT.

V gene TRBV7-9 combines with J gene TRBJ1-2; no definite D call. This CDR3 has 12 amino acids. Germline values: CDR1 SEHNR, CDR2 FQNEAQ (reference sequence). V lost 5 bases, J lost 2 bases, and 6 bases lay in between. The CDR3 sequence: CASSVGNYGYTF. In nucleotides, the CDR3 is TGTGCCAGCAGCGTAGGGAACTATGGCTACACCTTC.

V is TRBV15 and J is TRBJ2-7; the match to TRBD2 covers 7 bases. Germline V gives CDR1 LNHNV, CDR2 YYDKDF (reference sequence). The CDR3 loop spans 19 amino acids. V was clipped by 0 bases and J by 0 bases; unmatched bases: 14. The CDR3 sequence: CATSRDFLGAGEDSYEQYF. CDR3 coding DNA: TGTGCCACCAGCAGAGATTTTCTGGGCGCGGGGGAGGACTCCTACGAGCAGTACTTC.

This clonotype was picked up a small number of times. The junction differs from germline at one of its ends, possibly a read error. This chain uses TRBV7-7 with TRBJ2-5; possibly TRBD1 for D (6 bases). This CDR3 spans 13 amino acids. From germline, CDR1 is SSHAT and CDR2 FNYEAQ (reference sequence). The CDR3 DNA is TGTGCTAGCAGTACAGGGTTGGGAGAGACCCAGTACTTC. It specifies CASSTGLGETQYF.

This rearrangement joins TRBV12-3 or TRBV12-4 to TRBJ2-1, with D perhaps matching TRBD1 (6 bases). The V and J ends lost 4 bases and 6 bases respectively, with 13 bases between them. The CDR3 extends over 14 amino acids. The CDR3 DNA follows: TGTGCCAGCAGTTCCCCGATGGGGGCCAATGAGCAGTTCTTC. Translating it yields CASSSPMGANEQFF.

J is TRBJ2-5 and V is TRBV13; a weak D match, TRBD2 (7 bases). CDR1 and CDR2 (germline): PRHDT, FYEKMQ (reference sequence). The length of the CDR3 is 14 residues. Trimming removed 10 bases at V and 2 bases at J, with 17 bases between. CDR3 protein: CATGGPGPQETQYF. The CDR3 DNA follows: TGTGCCACCGGGGGGCCGGGACCACAAGAGACCCAGTACTTC.